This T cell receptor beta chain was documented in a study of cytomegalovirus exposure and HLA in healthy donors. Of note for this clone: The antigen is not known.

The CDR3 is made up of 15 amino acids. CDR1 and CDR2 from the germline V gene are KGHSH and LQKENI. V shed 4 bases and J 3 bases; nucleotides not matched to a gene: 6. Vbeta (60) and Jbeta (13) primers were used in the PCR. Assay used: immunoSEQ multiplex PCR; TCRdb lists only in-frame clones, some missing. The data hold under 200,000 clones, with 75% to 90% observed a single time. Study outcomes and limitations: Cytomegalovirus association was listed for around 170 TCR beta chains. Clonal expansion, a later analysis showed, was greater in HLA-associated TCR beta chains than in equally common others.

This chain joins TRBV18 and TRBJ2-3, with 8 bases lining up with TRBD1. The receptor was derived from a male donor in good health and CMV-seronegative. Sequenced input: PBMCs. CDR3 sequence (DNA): TGTGCCAGCTCACGCGGGACAGGACCTACAGATACGCAGTATTTT. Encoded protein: CASSRGTGPTDTQYF.